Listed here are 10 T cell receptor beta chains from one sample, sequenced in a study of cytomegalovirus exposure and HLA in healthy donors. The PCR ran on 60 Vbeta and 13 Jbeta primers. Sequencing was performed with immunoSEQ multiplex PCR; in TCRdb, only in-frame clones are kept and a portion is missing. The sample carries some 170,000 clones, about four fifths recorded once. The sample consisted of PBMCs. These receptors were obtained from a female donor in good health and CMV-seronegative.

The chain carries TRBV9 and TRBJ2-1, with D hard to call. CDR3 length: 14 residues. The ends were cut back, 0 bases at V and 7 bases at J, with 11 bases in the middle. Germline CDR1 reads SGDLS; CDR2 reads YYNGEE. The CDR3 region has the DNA TGTGCCAGCAGCGTAGCTCAGTCCACGAATGAGCAGTTCTTC. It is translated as CASSVAQSTNEQFF.

CDR3 DNA: TGTGCCAGTGCTTACGGGACTCCCAAGAGCGGGGCCAACGTCCTGACTTTC. This sequence encodes CASAYGTPKSGANVLTF. The chain uses TRBV2 and TRBJ2-6; D perhaps matches TRBD2 (6 bases). Germline V gives CDR1 SNHLY, CDR2 FYNNEI. Trimming took 9 bases from V and 4 from J, leaving 22 bases between them. CDR3 size: 17 residues.

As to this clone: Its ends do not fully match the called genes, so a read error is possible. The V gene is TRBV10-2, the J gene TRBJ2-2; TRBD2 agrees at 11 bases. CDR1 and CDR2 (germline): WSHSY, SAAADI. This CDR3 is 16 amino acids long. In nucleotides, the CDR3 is TGCGCCAACAGTGCACTAGCGGGAGCTAACACCGGGGAGCTGTTTTTT. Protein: CANSALAGANTGELFF.

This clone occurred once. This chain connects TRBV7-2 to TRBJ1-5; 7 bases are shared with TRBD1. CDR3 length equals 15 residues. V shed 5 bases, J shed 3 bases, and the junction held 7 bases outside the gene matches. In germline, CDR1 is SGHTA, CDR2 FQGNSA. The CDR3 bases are TGTGCCAGCAGCCGTCAACAGGGGACCAATCAGCCCCAGCATTTT. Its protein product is CASSRQQGTNQPQHF. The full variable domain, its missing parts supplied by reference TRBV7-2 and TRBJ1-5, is GAGVSQSPSNKVTEKGKDVELRCDPISGHTALYWYRQSLGQGLEFLIYFQGNSAPDKSGLPSDRFSAERTGGSVSTLTIQRTQQEDSAVYLCASSRQQGTNQPQHFGDGTRLSIL.

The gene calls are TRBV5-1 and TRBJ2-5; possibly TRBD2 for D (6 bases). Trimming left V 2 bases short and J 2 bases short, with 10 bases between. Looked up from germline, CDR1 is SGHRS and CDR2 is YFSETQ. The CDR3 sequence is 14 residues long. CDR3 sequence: CASSFSSAQETQYF. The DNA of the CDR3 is TGCGCCAGCAGCTTCTCTAGCGCACAAGAGACCCAGTACTTC.

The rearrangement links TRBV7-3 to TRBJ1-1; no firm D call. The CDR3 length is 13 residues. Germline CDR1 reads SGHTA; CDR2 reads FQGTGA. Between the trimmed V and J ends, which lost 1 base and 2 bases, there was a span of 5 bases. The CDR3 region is CASSLNRNTEAFF. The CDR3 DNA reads TGTGCCAGCAGCTTAAACAGAAACACTGAAGCTTTCTTT.

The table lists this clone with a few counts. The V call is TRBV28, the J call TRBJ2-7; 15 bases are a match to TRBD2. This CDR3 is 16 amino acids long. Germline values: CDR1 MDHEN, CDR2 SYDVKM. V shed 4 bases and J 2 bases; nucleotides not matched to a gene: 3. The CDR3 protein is CASSSGLAGGTYEQYF. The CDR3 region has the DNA TGTGCCAGCAGTTCGGGACTAGCGGGAGGAACCTACGAGCAGTACTTC.

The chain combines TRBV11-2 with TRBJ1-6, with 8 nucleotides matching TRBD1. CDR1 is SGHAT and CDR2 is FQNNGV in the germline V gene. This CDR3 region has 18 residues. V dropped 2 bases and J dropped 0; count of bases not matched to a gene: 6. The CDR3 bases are TGTGCCAGCAGCTTATCGTGGACAGGGAGCTCCTATAATTCACCCCTCCACTTT. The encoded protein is CASSLSWTGSSYNSPLHF.

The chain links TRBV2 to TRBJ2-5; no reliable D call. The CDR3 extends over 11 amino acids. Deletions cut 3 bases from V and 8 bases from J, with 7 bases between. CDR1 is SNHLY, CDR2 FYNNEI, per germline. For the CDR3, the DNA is TGTGCCAGCAGTGATCTCCCCACCCAGTACTTC. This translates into CASSDLPTQYF.

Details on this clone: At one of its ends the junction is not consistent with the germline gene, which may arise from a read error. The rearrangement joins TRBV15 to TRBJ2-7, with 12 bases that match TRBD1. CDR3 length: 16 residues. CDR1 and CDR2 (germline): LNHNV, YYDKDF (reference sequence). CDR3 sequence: CATRRDRGQGALEQYF. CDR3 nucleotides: TGTGCCACCAGAAGAGATCGGGGACAGGGGGCGCTTGAGCAGTACTTC. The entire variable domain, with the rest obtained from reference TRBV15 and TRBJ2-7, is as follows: DAMVIQNPRYQVTQFGKPVTLSCSQTLNHNVMYWYQQKSSQAPKLLFHYYDKDFNNEADTPDNFQSRRPNTSFCFLDIRSPGLGDTAMYLCATRRDRGQGALEQYFGPGTRLTVT.